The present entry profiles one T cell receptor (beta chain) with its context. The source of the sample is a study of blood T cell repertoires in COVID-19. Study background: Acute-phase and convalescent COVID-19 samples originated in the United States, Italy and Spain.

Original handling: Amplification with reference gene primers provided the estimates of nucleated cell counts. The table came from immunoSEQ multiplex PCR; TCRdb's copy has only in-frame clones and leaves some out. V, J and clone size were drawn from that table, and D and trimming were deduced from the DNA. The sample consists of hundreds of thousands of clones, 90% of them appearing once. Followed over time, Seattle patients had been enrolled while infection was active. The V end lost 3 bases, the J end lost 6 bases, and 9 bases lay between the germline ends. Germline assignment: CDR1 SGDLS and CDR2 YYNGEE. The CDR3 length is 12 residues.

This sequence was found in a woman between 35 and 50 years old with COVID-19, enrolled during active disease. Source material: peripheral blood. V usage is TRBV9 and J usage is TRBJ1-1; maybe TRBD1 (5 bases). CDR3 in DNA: TGTGCCAGCAGCGGTTACAGGTCTGAAGCTTTCTTT. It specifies CASSGYRSEAFF.